The rows below give T cell receptor beta chains drawn from one sample of a study of cytomegalovirus exposure and HLA in healthy donors. Only in-frame clones appear in the TCRdb table, and some are missing; sequencing was by immunoSEQ multiplex PCR. The repertoire consists of some 110,000 clones, with approximately 80% occurring once and the leading ten covering roughly 0.92%. Sequenced sample: PBMCs. The receptors originated from a woman aged 30 to 39 in good health and CMV-seronegative. Each CDR3 is given with its conserved first and last residue. A D gene is named only where the DNA matches it firmly. Clone size is stated in some rows and not others, as once, few, many or a class when expanded.

D gene,clone size,V gene,CDR3 length,J gene,CDR3 protein,CDR3 DNA
TRBD2,NA,TRBV5-4,15,TRBJ2-1,CASSEEGTSSNEQFF,TGTGCCAGCAGCGAAGAAGGGACTAGCAGCAATGAGCAGTTCTTC
NA,NA,TRBV29-1,12,TRBJ1-2,CSVGQGLYGYTF,TGCAGCGTTGGGCAGGGTCTCTATGGCTACACCTTC
TRBD2,NA,TRBV9,15,TRBJ2-2,CASSERGAFPGELFF,TGTGCCAGCAGCGAGCGGGGGGCTTTCCCCGGGGAGCTGTTTTTT
NA,NA,TRBV13,14,TRBJ2-1,CASSAGTMYNEQFF,TGTGCCAGCAGCGCTGGGACAATGTACAATGAGCAGTTCTTC
NA,NA,TRBV19,17,TRBJ1-3,CASSIDLRRTSGNTIYF,TGTGCCAGTAGTATAGATCTCCGGAGGACCTCTGGAAACACCATATATTTT
NA,few,TRBV6-5,14,TRBJ2-5,CASSLGGRWETQYF,TGTGCCAGCAGTTTGGGGGGGCGTTGGGAGACCCAGTACTTC
NA,NA,TRBV6-5,12,TRBJ1-2,CASGEAGRRYTF,TGTGCCAGCGGTGAGGCAGGGAGGCGCTACACCTTC
TRBD1,few,TRBV18,13,TRBJ2-7,CASSRDSLREQYF,TGTGCCAGCTCGAGGGACAGCCTCCGCGAGCAGTACTTC
NA,NA,TRBV30,11,TRBJ2-5,CAWRREETQYF,TGTGCCTGGAGGCGGGAAGAGACCCAGTACTTC
TRBD1,medium-sized,TRBV19,14,TRBJ1-3,CASATGGPGNTIYF,TGTGCCAGTGCGACAGGGGGCCCTGGAAACACCATATATTTT
NA,once,TRBV21-1,15,TRBJ2-7,CASSKRFLGAYEQYF,TGTGCCAGCAGCAAACGGTTCCTAGGGGCCTACGAGCAGTACTTC
NA,NA,TRBV30,13,TRBJ1-2,CAWSGQANYGYTF,TGTGCCTGGAGTGGACAGGCGAACTATGGCTACACCTTC
TRBD1,NA,TRBV29-1,12,TRBJ1-2,CSAGGGSYGYTF,TGCAGCGCAGGGGGAGGCAGCTATGGCTACACCTTC
NA,NA,TRBV7-9,12,TRBJ2-5,CASSFASETQYF,TGTGCCAGCAGCTTCGCGTCGGAGACCCAGTACTTC
TRBD1,NA,TRBV11-3,11,TRBJ2-7,CASIGTGEQYF,TGTGCCAGCATAGGGACAGGCGAACAGTACTTC
NA,NA,TRBV7-8,14,TRBJ2-2,CASSSGINTGELFF,TGTGCCAGCAGCTCGGGGATAAACACCGGGGAGCTGTTTTTT
NA,NA,TRBV30,14,TRBJ1-5,CAWTSPGVTQPQHF,TGTGCCTGGACGTCACCAGGGGTGACTCAGCCCCAGCATTTT
TRBD2,NA,TRBV2,18,TRBJ2-1,CASIRSGTSGGAGYEQFF,TGTGCCAGCATCCGATCCGGTACTAGCGGGGGGGCGGGATATGAGCAGTTCTTC
NA,few,TRBV19,15,TRBJ1-1,CASSIQGRGGTEAFF,TGTGCCAGTAGTATACAAGGGCGGGGAGGTACTGAAGCTTTCTTT
NA,NA,TRBV5-4,14,TRBJ2-1,CASSPDLSYNEQFF,TGTGCCAGCAGCCCAGATCTCTCCTACAATGAGCAGTTCTTC
NA,few,TRBV6-5,15,TRBJ1-4,CASSYSDGAGEKLFF,TGTGCCAGCAGTTACTCCGACGGCGCAGGTGAAAAACTGTTTTTT
NA,NA,TRBV7-9,13,TRBJ1-2,CASSPGANYGYTF,TGTGCCAGCAGCCCCGGAGCTAACTATGGCTACACCTTC
TRBD1,NA,TRBV6-5,15,TRBJ1-2,CASSRSGTGGPGYTF,TGTGCCAGCAGCCGGTCCGGGACAGGGGGCCCTGGCTACACCTTC
NA,NA,TRBV5-6,12,TRBJ1-2,CASSLLDYGYTF,TGTGCCAGCAGCTTATTAGACTATGGCTACACCTTC
NA,NA,TRBV29-1,14,TRBJ1-1,CSVEGPAGNTEAFF,TGCAGCGTTGAAGGCCCGGCAGGGAACACTGAAGCTTTCTTT
NA,NA,TRBV6-5,13,TRBJ1-1,CASSLQGDAEAFF,TGTGCCAGCAGTCTACAGGGTGACGCTGAAGCTTTCTTT
TRBD1,few,TRBV7-9,18,TRBJ2-2,CASSLIPGQGDYTGELFF,TGTGCCAGCAGCTTAATACCCGGACAGGGGGACTACACCGGGGAGCTGTTTTTT
NA,once,TRBV7-9,15,TRBJ1-4,CSSSRRESTNEKLFF,TGTTCCAGCAGCCGTCGGGAGTCAACTAATGAAAAACTGTTTTTT
NA,few,TRBV5-1,15,TRBJ2-1,CASSFNTGSYNEQFF,TGCGCCAGCAGCTTTAATACTGGCTCCTACAATGAGCAGTTCTTC
NA,NA,TRBV5-1,14,TRBJ1-1,CASSSNSVNTEAFF,TGCGCCAGCAGCTCAAACAGTGTTAACACTGAAGCTTTCTTT
TRBD2,few,TRBV30,14,TRBJ2-7,CAWSVLAGLDEQYF,TGTGCCTGGAGTGTCCTAGCGGGACTCGACGAGCAGTACTTC
NA,NA,TRBV4-1,17,TRBJ2-3,CASSQGSLALSTDTQYF,TGCGCCAGCAGCCAAGGCTCACTAGCACTGAGCACAGATACGCAGTATTTT
TRBD1,few,TRBV6-5,12,TRBJ1-5,CASGQGNQPQHF,TGTGCCAGCGGACAGGGCAATCAGCCCCAGCATTTT
NA,NA,TRBV14,13,TRBJ1-2,CASSYLDSDGYTF,TGTGCCAGCAGCTACTTGGACAGTGATGGCTACACCTTC
TRBD1,NA,TRBV7-6,16,TRBJ2-7,CASSLETGTAGREQYF,TGTGCCAGCAGCTTAGAAACCGGGACAGCTGGGCGCGAGCAGTACTTC
NA,NA,TRBV7-9,18,TRBJ1-5,CASSSGPALPSNNQPQHF,TGTGCCAGCAGCTCAGGGCCAGCCCTACCTTCCAACAATCAGCCCCAGCATTTT
NA,NA,TRBV10-3,13,TRBJ1-1,CAISESWSTEAFF,TGTGCCATCAGTGAGTCCTGGAGCACTGAAGCTTTCTTT
NA,NA,TRBV25-1,14,TRBJ1-1,CASSDQGELGEAFF,TGTGCCAGCAGTGACCAGGGTGAGTTAGGTGAAGCTTTCTTT
NA,NA,TRBV5-1,15,TRBJ1-4,CASSFTGRGDEKLFF,TGCGCCAGCAGCTTCACAGGGAGGGGGGATGAAAAACTGTTTTTT
NA,few,TRBV29-1,14,TRBJ1-5,CSVDRGEANQPQHF,TGCAGCGTTGACAGGGGAGAAGCAAATCAGCCCCAGCATTTT
NA,few,TRBV19,14,TRBJ1-1,CASSTISLDTEAFF,TGTGCCAGTAGTACCATCAGCCTAGACACTGAAGCTTTCTTT
NA,NA,TRBV5-1,14,TRBJ2-1,CAVSQGTGTNEQFF,TGCGCCGTTTCTCAGGGGACGGGAACTAATGAGCAGTTCTTC
TRBD2,NA,TRBV9,15,TRBJ2-3,CASSSSGAPPDTQYF,TGTGCCAGCAGCTCCAGCGGGGCCCCACCAGATACGCAGTATTTT
NA,once,TRBV11-2,15,TRBJ2-7,CASSPLGTGTLEQYF,TGTGCCAGCAGCCCCCTCGGTACGGGAACCCTCGAGCAGTACTTC
NA,NA,TRBV9,15,TRBJ1-1,CASSDPTQRAVEAFF,TGTGCCAGCAGTGACCCAACACAGAGAGCCGTTGAAGCTTTCTTT
NA,NA,TRBV15,15,TRBJ1-2,CATSRDVAANYGYTF,TGTGCCACCAGCAGAGATGTAGCAGCTAACTATGGCTACACCTTC
NA,NA,TRBV6-4,15,TRBJ2-5,CASSDQGHPGETQYF,TGTGCCAGCAGTGACCAAGGTCATCCCGGGGAGACCCAGTACTTC
TRBD2,NA,TRBV5-4,14,TRBJ2-7,CASSLASGLYEQYF,TGTGCCAGCAGCTTGGCTAGCGGGTTGTACGAGCAGTACTTC
TRBD1,NA,TRBV6-6,14,TRBJ1-2,CASSLDRALGGYTF,TGTGCCAGCAGCCTAGACAGGGCGTTAGGGGGCTACACCTTC